A single T cell receptor (beta chain) is shown here with its context. Original processing notes: Amplifying reference gene primers gave estimates of nucleated cell counts. The protocol was immunoSEQ multiplex PCR, while the TCRdb copy is restricted to in-frame clones and leaves out a portion. Clone size and V and J calls were adopted from that table, with D and trimming inferred from the DNA. The repertoire holds tens of thousands of clones, with more than 85% as singletons. The CDR3 consists of 14 residues. V shed 5 bases and J 6 bases; nucleotides not matched to a gene: 5. Germline V CDR1 and CDR2: SEHNR, FQNEAQ (reference sequence). These data are taken from a study of blood T cell repertoires in COVID-19. Whole-study context: Sites across the United States, Italy and Spain contributed samples from acute and convalescent COVID-19. Sources were T cells, B-cell-depleted T cells, or PBMCs; the material itself was cDNA or gDNA.

The rearrangement joins TRBV7-9 to TRBJ1-5; 9 positions agree with TRBD1. The sequence came from a woman between 70 and 85 years old with active COVID-19. Specimen: peripheral blood. The CDR3 bases are TGTGCCAGCAGCCTGGGGACAGGGACTCAGCCCCAGCATTTT. This encodes CASSLGTGTQPQHF.